Below are 4 T cell receptor beta chains sequenced from a single sample in a study of blood T cells in healthy people across ages. Using a J-beta primer mix together with a sample-barcoded 5' primer, a second PCR was run for roughly 7 to 11 cycles. A single record per CDR3 protein comes from TCRdb applying MiXCR to the 5' RACE reads. There are roughly 800,000 distinct CDR3 sequences in the sample; 58% occur only once, and over 20% lies in the top ten. The sequenced material came from blood. The receptor set was obtained from a man aged 30 to 45 in good health.

This clonotype was found a few times. The chain combines TRBV29-1 with TRBJ2-7, with unresolved D. The CDR3 totals 12 residues. The germline V gene encodes CDR1 SQVTM and CDR2 ANQGSEA. Trimming removed 0 bases from V and 3 bases from J, with 6 bases in between. In DNA, the CDR3 is TGCAGCGTTGAAGAACCGCGCTACGAGCAGTACTTC. As protein: CSVEEPRYEQYF.

This clonotype was seen more than once but under ten times. This chain links TRBV7-2 with TRBJ2-7; 12 nucleotides line up with TRBD2. Per the germline V gene, CDR1 is SGHTA and CDR2 is FQGNSA. There are 14 residues in the CDR3. The trim removed 6 bases at V and 6 bases at J, leaving 6 bases unmatched. Here the CDR3 DNA reads TGTGCCAGCAGACCGACTAGCGGGGGTGGCGAGCAGTACTTC. Its translation: CASRPTSGGGEQYF.

In this sample, this clonotype turned up a few times. The chain has TRBV14 and TRBJ2-4; D might be TRBD1 (6 bases). The CDR3 is made up of 11 amino acids. Germline CDR1 SGHDN, CDR2 FVKESK. Trimming pared 4 bases from V and 13 bases from J, leaving 11 bases between. In nucleotides, the CDR3 is TGTGCCAGCAGCCTCGGACAGAAGCAGTACTTC. Protein sequence: CASSLGQKQYF. Full variable domain (remainder filled in from reference TRBV14 and TRBJ2-4): EAGVTQFPSHSVIEKGQTVTLRCDPISGHDNLYWYRRVMGKEIKFLLHFVKESKQDESGMPNNRFLAERTGGTYSTLKVQPAELEDSGVYFCASSLGQKQYFGAGTRLSVL.

The chain carries TRBV5-1 and TRBJ2-7; 9 bases are a match to TRBD1. The V gene end was trimmed by 4 bases and the J gene end by 0 bases; junction bases not matched to a gene: 8. The CDR3 length is 16 residues. From germline, CDR1 is SGHRS and CDR2 YFSETQ. CDR3: CASSPYRDRASYEQYF. CDR3 in DNA: TGCGCCAGCAGCCCGTACCGGGACAGGGCCTCCTACGAGCAGTACTTC.